The 3 T cell receptor beta chains in this list originate from one sample, sequenced in a study of blood T cell repertoires in COVID-19. The assay was immunoSEQ multiplex PCR, and TCRdb's table has in-frame clones only and misses some. The table has tens of thousands of clones, approximately 83% seen once. Sequenced: peripheral blood. The receptor source for this set is a man aged 65 to 79 with acute or convalescent COVID-19.

Only a few counts were recorded for this clone. The rearrangement links TRBV30 to TRBJ1-3, with D uncertain. The ends were cut back, 0 bases at V and 6 bases at J, with 6 bases in the middle. The CDR3 extends over 12 amino acids. CDR1 is GTSNPN, CDR2 SVGIG, per germline (reference sequence). In nucleotides, the CDR3 is TGTGCCTGGAGTGTACGAGAAAACACCATATATTTT. It encodes CAWSVRENTIYF.

The rearrangement links TRBV27 to TRBJ1-1, with a tentative D call TRBD1 (6 bases). The germline CDR1 and CDR2 sequences are MNHEY and SMNVEV (reference sequence). V was clipped by 5 bases and J by 0 bases, with 16 bases between them. The CDR3 sequence is 16 residues long. The CDR3 coding sequence is TGTGCCAGCAGTGGCCCCCCGGGACACTTGAACACTGAAGCTTTCTTT. Amino acids: CASSGPPGHLNTEAFF.

The CDR3 DNA is TGTGCCAGCAGTGACAGGTACAATGAGCAGTTCTTC. Residues: CASSDRYNEQFF. The chain joins TRBV2 to TRBJ2-1; D remains unclear. With 3 bases removed from V and 4 bases from J, the gap between germline ends came to 4 bases. The germline V gene encodes CDR1 SNHLY and CDR2 FYNNEI. CDR3 length: 12 amino acids.